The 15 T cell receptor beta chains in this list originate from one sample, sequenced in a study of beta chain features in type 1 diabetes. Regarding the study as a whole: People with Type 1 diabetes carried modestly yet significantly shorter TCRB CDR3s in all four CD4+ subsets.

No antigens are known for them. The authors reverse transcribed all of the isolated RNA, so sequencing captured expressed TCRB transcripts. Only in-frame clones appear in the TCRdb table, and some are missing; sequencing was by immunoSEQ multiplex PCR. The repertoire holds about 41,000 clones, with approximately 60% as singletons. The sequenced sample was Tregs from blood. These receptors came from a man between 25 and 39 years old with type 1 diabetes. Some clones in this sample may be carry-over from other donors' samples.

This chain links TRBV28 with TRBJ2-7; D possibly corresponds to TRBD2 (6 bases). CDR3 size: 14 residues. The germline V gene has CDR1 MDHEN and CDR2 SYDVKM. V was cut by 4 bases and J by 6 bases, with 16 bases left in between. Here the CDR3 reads CASSSLPLASEQYF. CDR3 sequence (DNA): TGTGCCAGCAGTTCGCTGCCCCTAGCGAGCGAGCAGTACTTC.

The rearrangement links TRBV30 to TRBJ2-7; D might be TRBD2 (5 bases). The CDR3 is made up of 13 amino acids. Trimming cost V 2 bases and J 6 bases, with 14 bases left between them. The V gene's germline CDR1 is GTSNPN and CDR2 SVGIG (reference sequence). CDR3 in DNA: TGTGCCTGGAGTAATAGCGATTGGGGCGAGCAGTACTTC. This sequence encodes CAWSNSDWGEQYF.

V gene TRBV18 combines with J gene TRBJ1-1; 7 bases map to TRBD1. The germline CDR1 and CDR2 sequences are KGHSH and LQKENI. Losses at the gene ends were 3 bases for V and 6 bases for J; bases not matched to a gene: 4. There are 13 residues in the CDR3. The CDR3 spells CASSPRDRAEAFF. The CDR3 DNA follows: TGTGCCAGCTCACCCCGGGACAGAGCTGAAGCTTTCTTT.

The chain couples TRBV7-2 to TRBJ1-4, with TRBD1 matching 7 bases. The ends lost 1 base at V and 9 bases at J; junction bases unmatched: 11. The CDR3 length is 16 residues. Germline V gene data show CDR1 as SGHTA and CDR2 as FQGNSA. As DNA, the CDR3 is TGTGCCAGCAGCTTAGGGCTAGACAGGGTGATAAAAAAACTGTTTTTT. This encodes CASSLGLDRVIKKLFF.

CDR3 residues: CASSQNRDSPLHF. As DNA, the CDR3 is TGTGCCAGCAGCCAAAACAGGGACTCACCCCTCCACTTT. V and J are TRBV11-2 and TRBJ1-6; a possible D gene is TRBD1 (6 bases). This CDR3 contains 13 residues. The V and J ends lost 5 bases and 10 bases respectively, with 12 bases between them. Germline assignment: CDR1 SGHAT and CDR2 FQNNGV.

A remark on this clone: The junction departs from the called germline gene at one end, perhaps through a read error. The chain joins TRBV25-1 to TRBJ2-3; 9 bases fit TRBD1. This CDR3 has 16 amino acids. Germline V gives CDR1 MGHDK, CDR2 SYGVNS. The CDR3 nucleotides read TGTGCCGGCAGTGAGGGGACAGGGTTTTCCCCAGATACGCAGTATTTT. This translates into CAGSEGTGFSPDTQYF.

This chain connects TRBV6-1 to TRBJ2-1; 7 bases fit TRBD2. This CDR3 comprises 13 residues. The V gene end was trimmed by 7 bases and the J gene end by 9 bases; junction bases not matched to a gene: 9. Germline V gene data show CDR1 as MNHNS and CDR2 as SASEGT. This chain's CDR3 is CASNFFSGSEQFF. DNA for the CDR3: TGTGCCAGCAACTTTTTTAGCGGGTCTGAGCAGTTCTTC.

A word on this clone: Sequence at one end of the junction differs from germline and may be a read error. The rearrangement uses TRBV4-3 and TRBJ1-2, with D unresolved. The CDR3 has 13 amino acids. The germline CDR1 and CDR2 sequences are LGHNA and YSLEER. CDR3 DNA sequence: TGCGCCAGCAGTCAAGACCGTTCCTATGGCTACACCTTC. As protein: CASSQDRSYGYTF.

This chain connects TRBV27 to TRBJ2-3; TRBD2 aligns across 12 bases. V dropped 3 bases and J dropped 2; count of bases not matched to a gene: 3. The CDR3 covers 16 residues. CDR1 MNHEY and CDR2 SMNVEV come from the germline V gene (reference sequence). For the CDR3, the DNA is TGTGCCAGCAGTTTGCTAGCGGGGGGGATCACAGATACGCAGTATTTT. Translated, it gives CASSLLAGGITDTQYF.

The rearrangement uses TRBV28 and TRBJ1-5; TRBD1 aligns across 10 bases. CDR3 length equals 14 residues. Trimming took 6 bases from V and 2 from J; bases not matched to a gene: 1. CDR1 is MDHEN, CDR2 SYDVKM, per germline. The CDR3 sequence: CASRTGGGNQPQHF. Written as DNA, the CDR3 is TGTGCCAGCAGGACAGGGGGCGGCAATCAGCCCCAGCATTTT.

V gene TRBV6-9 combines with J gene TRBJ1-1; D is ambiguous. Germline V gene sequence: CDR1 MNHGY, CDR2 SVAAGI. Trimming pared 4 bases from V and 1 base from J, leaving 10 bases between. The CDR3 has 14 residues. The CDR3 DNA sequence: TGTGCCAGCAGTTTTACGACACAGAACACTGAAGCTTTCTTT. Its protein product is CASSFTTQNTEAFF.

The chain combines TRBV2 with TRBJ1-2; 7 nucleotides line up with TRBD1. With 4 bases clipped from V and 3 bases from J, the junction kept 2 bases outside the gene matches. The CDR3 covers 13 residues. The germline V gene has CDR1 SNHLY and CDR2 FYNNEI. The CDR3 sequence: CASSAQGDYGYTF. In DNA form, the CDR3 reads TGTGCCAGCAGTGCCCAGGGGGACTATGGCTACACCTTC.

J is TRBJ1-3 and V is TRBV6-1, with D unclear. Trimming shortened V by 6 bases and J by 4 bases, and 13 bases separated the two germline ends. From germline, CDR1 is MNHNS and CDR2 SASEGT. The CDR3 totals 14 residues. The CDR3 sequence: CASSLRVIGNTIYF. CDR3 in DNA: TGTGCCAGCAGCCTGAGGGTAATCGGAAACACCATATATTTT.

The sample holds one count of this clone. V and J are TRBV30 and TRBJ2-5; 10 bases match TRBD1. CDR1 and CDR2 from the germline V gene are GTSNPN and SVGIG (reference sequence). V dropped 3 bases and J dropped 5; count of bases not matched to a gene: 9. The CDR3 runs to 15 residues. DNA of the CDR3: TGTGCCTGGAGGGAATGGACAGGGGGGAGGGAGACCCAGTACTTC. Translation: CAWREWTGGRETQYF.

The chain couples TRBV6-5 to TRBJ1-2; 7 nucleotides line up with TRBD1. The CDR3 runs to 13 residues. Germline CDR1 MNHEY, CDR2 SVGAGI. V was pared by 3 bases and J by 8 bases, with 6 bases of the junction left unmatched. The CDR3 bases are TGTGCCAGCAGTTATTCACAGGGGCTCGGCTACACCTTC. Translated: CASSYSQGLGYTF.